This T cell receptor (beta chain) was profiled in a study of OX40 agonist ivuxolimab in advanced cancers. The assay was immunoSEQ multiplex PCR, and TCRdb's table has in-frame clones only and misses some. The sample comprises tens of thousands of clones, about 87% of which are singletons, and less than 0.55% rests with the top ten. As concerns this clone: The target antigen is unknown.

Study outcomes and limitations: With doses of 0.1 to 3.0 mg/kg, CD4+ and CD8+ blood T cells had undergone clonal expansion by week 6.

This CDR3 has 13 residues. V trimming: 3 bases; J trimming: 6 bases; junction bases outside the gene matches: 3. The V gene's germline CDR1 is SGHTA and CDR2 FQGNSA. This specimen consisted of CD4+ or CD8+ T cells sorted from blood, obtained in a trial of the OX40 agonist ivuxolimab. The receptor was derived from an adult with an advanced solid tumor such as melanoma, head and neck, liver or kidney cancer. V is TRBV7-2 and J is TRBJ2-7; 9 nucleotides align to TRBD2. The DNA of the CDR3 is TGTGCCAGCAGCTTGGCGGGGGGGCGCGAGCAGTACTTC. This gives the protein CASSLAGGREQYF.